The 14 T cell receptor beta chains below come from one sample, sequenced in a study of technical replicates of blood from a handful of donors. Sequenced by immunoSEQ multiplex PCR; TCRdb stores in-frame clones only, minus some. The sample has around 16,000 clones, around four fifths seen once. The source material was PBMCs. Receptors originate from a human donor in good health.

The J gene is TRBJ2-3, the V gene TRBV2, with D unclear. V lost 11 bases to trimming and J lost 6 bases, with 12 bases between them. This CDR3 contains 11 residues. CDR1 and CDR2 (germline): SNHLY, FYNNEI. This CDR3 reads CALTPLDTQYF. CDR3 bases: TGTGCCCTAACCCCTCTGGATACGCAGTATTTT.

V gene TRBV19 combines with J gene TRBJ2-7; D is unclear. CDR3 size: 12 residues. Trimming took 7 bases from V and 0 from J, leaving 7 bases between them. Germline-derived CDR1 and CDR2 are LNHDA and SQIVND (reference sequence). This CDR3 is CASTGPSYEQYF. CDR3 bases: TGTGCCAGTACTGGGCCCTCCTACGAGCAGTACTTC.

The genes are TRBV28 and TRBJ2-7; 7 bases line up with TRBD1. This CDR3 spans 12 amino acids. Germline V gives CDR1 MDHEN, CDR2 SYDVKM. The J segment lost 12 bases and the V segment lost 6 bases, leaving 11 bases of the junction unmatched. CDR3 sequence reads: CASSRRQGHRYF. The CDR3 bases are TGTGCCAGCAGCCGCAGACAGGGTCATCGGTACTTC. Combining the CDR3 with reference TRBV28 and TRBJ2-7 gives the whole variable domain DVKVTQSSRYLVKRTGEKVFLECVQDMDHENMFWYRQDPGLGLRLIYFSYDVKMKEKGDIPEGYSVSREKKERFSLILESASTNQTSMYLCASSRRQGHRYFGPGTRLTVT.

The chain recombines TRBV27 with TRBJ2-3; 10 bases fit TRBD2. V was pared by 0 bases and J by 8 bases, with 2 bases of the junction left unmatched. Germline V gives CDR1 MNHEY, CDR2 SMNVEV (reference sequence). The CDR3 runs to 14 residues. The CDR3 DNA follows: TGTGCCAGCAGTTTATCTGGGACTAGCGCTACGCAGTATTTT. Translation: CASSLSGTSATQYF.

The chain employs TRBV15 and TRBJ1-4; D call uncertain. V was cut by 4 bases and J by 6 bases, with 9 bases left in between. Germline lookup yields CDR1 LNHNV and CDR2 YYDKDF (reference sequence). This CDR3 has 13 amino acids. The CDR3: CATSTRTDEKLFF. The CDR3 DNA follows: TGTGCCACCAGCACTAGGACTGATGAAAAACTGTTTTTT.

CDR3 DNA: TGTGCCAGCAGTCAAGACGGTGCGGAGACCTTC. This translates into CASSQDGAETF. The chain recombines TRBV2 with TRBJ1-2; D gene uncertain. Germline-derived CDR1 and CDR2 are SNHLY and FYNNEI. The CDR3 spans 11 residues. V dropped 5 bases and J dropped 14 bases, with 15 bases sitting between them.

CDR3 DNA: TGCGCCAGCAGCGCTGGACAGCCCACAGATACGCAGTATTTT. Translated, it gives CASSAGQPTDTQYF. The rearrangement links TRBV5-1 to TRBJ2-3, with D perhaps TRBD1 (6 bases). The CDR3 sequence is 14 residues long. Germline CDR1 and CDR2: SGHRS and YFSETQ. The V gene lost 4 bases and the J gene lost 2 bases, with 11 bases spanning the gap. The full variable domain, completed using reference TRBV5-1 and TRBJ2-3, is KAGVTQTPRYLIKTRGQQVTLSCSPISGHRSVSWYQQTPGQGLQFLFEYFSETQRNKGNFPGRFSGRQFSNSRSEMNVSTLELGDSALYLCASSAGQPTDTQYFGPGTRLTVL.

The V gene is TRBV2, the J gene TRBJ1-3, with D hard to call. The CDR3 loop spans 15 amino acids. V lost 3 bases and J lost 2, with 11 bases in between. Germline lookup yields CDR1 SNHLY and CDR2 FYNNEI. CDR3: CASSEEGSPGNTIYF. CDR3 sequence (DNA): TGTGCCAGCAGTGAGGAGGGTTCTCCTGGAAACACCATATATTTT.

This clone was seen only once. The chain recombines TRBV28 with TRBJ1-1, with D perhaps TRBD1 (6 bases). Trimming removed 4 bases from V and 4 bases from J, with 13 bases in between. The CDR3 length is 14 residues. Per the germline V gene, CDR1 is MDHEN and CDR2 is SYDVKM. Here the CDR3 DNA reads TGTGCCAGCAGTTATCAGGGAGGGGGCACTGAAGCTTTCTTT. It specifies CASSYQGGGTEAFF.

This chain uses TRBV6-5 with TRBJ2-7, with a weak D call TRBD2 (6 bases). In germline, CDR1 is MNHEY, CDR2 SVGAGI. V was trimmed by 5 bases and J by 8 bases, leaving 10 bases between them. This CDR3 spans 11 amino acids. Here the CDR3 reads CASSGGGKQYF. Written as DNA, the CDR3 is TGTGCCAGCAGTGGTGGGGGGAAGCAGTACTTC.

The DNA of the CDR3 is TGTGCCAGTAGCCCGGGACAACAGAGCACAGATACGCAGTATTTT. As protein: CASSPGQQSTDTQYF. The chain recombines TRBV19 with TRBJ2-3; perhaps TRBD1 as D (6 bases). The CDR3 has 15 residues. The V gene lost 6 bases and the J gene lost 0 bases, with 13 bases spanning the gap. Germline loops: CDR1 LNHDA, CDR2 SQIVND (reference sequence).

V usage is TRBV27 and J usage is TRBJ1-1; D is unresolved. V lost 2 bases and J lost 4, with 8 bases in between. Per the germline V gene, CDR1 is MNHEY and CDR2 is SMNVEV (reference sequence). This CDR3 spans 13 amino acids. CDR3 region: CASSLGGSTEAFF. The CDR3 nucleotides read TGTGCCAGCAGTTTAGGTGGCAGCACTGAAGCTTTCTTT.

The V call is TRBV19, the J call TRBJ2-1, with D perhaps TRBD2 (5 bases). V lost 3 bases and J lost 2, with 11 bases in between. The CDR3 spans 15 residues. The V gene's germline CDR1 is LNHDA and CDR2 SQIVND (reference sequence). The CDR3 loop is CASSMGDSTYNEQFF. The CDR3, as DNA: TGTGCCAGTAGTATGGGAGATAGCACCTACAATGAGCAGTTCTTC.

The chain employs TRBV28 and TRBJ2-2; 11 nucleotides match TRBD1. The germline V gene has CDR1 MDHEN and CDR2 SYDVKM. The CDR3 consists of 15 residues. The ends lost 6 bases at V and 5 bases at J; junction bases unmatched: 5. In nucleotides, the CDR3 is TGTGCCAGCAGCCAGGACAGGGGGCGTACCGGGGAGCTGTTTTTT. Its protein is CASSQDRGRTGELFF.